This T cell receptor (beta chain) was profiled in a study of T cell repertoires in cytomegalovirus infection. TCRdb fed the reads into MiXCR, producing one record per CDR3 protein. This table holds 700,000 to 900,000 distinct CDR3 sequences, about 29% found once. Study results and limitations: Clonotypes of TCR beta that were HLA-C-restricted and CMV-specific dominated the ex vivo response.

This CDR3 has 15 residues. V lost 4 bases and J 5 bases, leaving 15 bases between the germline ends. Germline V gene lookup returns CDR1 SEHNR and CDR2 FQNEAQ (reference sequence). Concerning this clonotype itself: Its matching antigen is unknown.

This receptor was obtained from a human donor in good health (CMV status not recorded). Some clones in this sample may be carry-over from other donors' samples. Material: cultured CD8+ T cells from PBMCs, obtained from culture after CMV antigen stimulation. The gene calls are TRBV7-9 and TRBJ1-5; tentatively, D is TRBD1 (5 bases). The CDR3 spells CASSSTPGPDQPQHF. The CDR3 nucleotides read TGTGCCAGCAGCTCAACCCCAGGGCCCGATCAGCCCCAGCATTTT.